These T cell receptor beta chains were read from a single sample in a study of T-cell reconstitution after alpha-beta-depleted transplantation in children. TCRdb independently ran MiXCR on the PCR reads; one entry per CDR3 protein. This sample carries a few hundred thousand distinct CDR3 sequences, 10% of them seen once, and the ten largest clones take 2% to 3%. Sample: PBMCs from the stem cell graft donor, taken from the stem cell graft. These receptors all come from a human donor who donated a stem cell graft to a child with acute lymphoblastic leukemia. CDR3s include the opening cysteine and the closing phenylalanine or tryptophan. A D gene is named only where the DNA matches it firmly. Not all rows give a size; the values are once, few, many and, for expanded clones, a class.

j_gene: TRBJ2-2
abundance: many
d_gene: -
v_gene: TRBV27
CDR3nt: TGTGCCAGCAGTTTCAGGGGAAACACCGGGGAGCTGTTTTTT
CDR3aa: CASSFRGNTGELFF

j_gene: TRBJ2-1
abundance: many
d_gene: TRBD1
v_gene: TRBV27
CDR3nt: TGTGCCAGCAGGTCCGGGACAGGGGGCAATGAGCAGTTCTTC
CDR3aa: CASRSGTGGNEQFF

j_gene: TRBJ2-2
abundance: many
d_gene: -
v_gene: TRBV4-2
CDR3nt: TGTGCCAGCAGCCAGCCCTTGCGGGGTAACACCGGGGAGCTGTTTTTT
CDR3aa: CASSQPLRGNTGELFF

j_gene: TRBJ1-2
abundance: -
d_gene: TRBD1
v_gene: TRBV3-1
CDR3nt: TGTGCCAGCAGCAAGGACAGGGACTATGGCTACACCTTC
CDR3aa: CASSKDRDYGYTF

j_gene: TRBJ2-2
abundance: few
d_gene: TRBD2
v_gene: TRBV12-3/TRBV12-4
CDR3nt: TGTGCCAGCAGTGCGGGACTAGCGGGAGGACGAACGGGGTCCGGGGAGCTGTTTTTT
CDR3aa: CASSAGLAGGRTGSGELFF

j_gene: TRBJ2-5
abundance: -
d_gene: TRBD2
v_gene: TRBV20-1
CDR3nt: TGCAGTGCTATAGGGACTAGCGGGAGACTTCTCCAAGAGACCCAGTACTTC
CDR3aa: CSAIGTSGRLLQETQYF

j_gene: TRBJ2-7
abundance: -
d_gene: TRBD1
v_gene: TRBV6-5
CDR3nt: TGTGCCAGCAGTTACTCGGGACAGGGGCAGTACTTC
CDR3aa: CASSYSGQGQYF

j_gene: TRBJ2-1
abundance: few
d_gene: -
v_gene: TRBV6-1
CDR3nt: TGTGCCAGCATCTTACAGGCAGGCTCCTACAATGAGCAGTTCTTC
CDR3aa: CASILQAGSYNEQFF

j_gene: TRBJ1-3
abundance: few
d_gene: -
v_gene: TRBV28
CDR3nt: TGTGCCAGCAGTTTGGTCGGGTTCGCCTCTGGAAACACCATATATTTT
CDR3aa: CASSLVGFASGNTIYF

j_gene: TRBJ2-2
abundance: few
d_gene: -
v_gene: TRBV6-1
CDR3nt: TGTGCCAGCTCTGACCGGGAGAACACCGGGGAGCTGTTTTTT
CDR3aa: CASSDRENTGELFF

j_gene: TRBJ2-1
abundance: few
d_gene: TRBD2
v_gene: TRBV4-3
CDR3nt: TGCGCCAGCAGCCCCACGGGGGGTCGAGGTTACAATGAGCAGTTCTTC
CDR3aa: CASSPTGGRGYNEQFF

j_gene: TRBJ2-2
abundance: many
d_gene: -
v_gene: TRBV5-5
CDR3nt: TGTGCCAGCAGCTTGGGGGTGGACACCGGGGAGCTGTTTTTT
CDR3aa: CASSLGVDTGELFF

j_gene: TRBJ2-7
abundance: -
d_gene: -
v_gene: TRBV12-3/TRBV12-4
CDR3nt: TGTGCCAGCAGTTTATACGAGAGCTCCTACGAGCAGTACTTC
CDR3aa: CASSLYESSYEQYF

j_gene: TRBJ2-1
abundance: -
d_gene: TRBD2
v_gene: TRBV28
CDR3nt: TGTGCCAGCAGTACACCTAGCGGGAGGGAGTTCTTC
CDR3aa: CASSTPSGREFF

j_gene: TRBJ1-5
abundance: few
d_gene: -
v_gene: TRBV5-1
CDR3nt: TGCGCCAGCATTTTCGTTGACAGACACTTAGGGAATCAGCCCCAGCATTTT
CDR3aa: CASIFVDRHLGNQPQHF

j_gene: TRBJ2-2
abundance: once
d_gene: -
v_gene: TRBV27
CDR3nt: TGTGCCAGCAGTTACGAAGGAGGGGGACGTCTGAACACCGGGGAGCTGTTTTTT
CDR3aa: CASSYEGGGRLNTGELFF

j_gene: TRBJ1-5
abundance: -
d_gene: -
v_gene: TRBV11-2
CDR3nt: TGTGCCAGCAGCTTAGTGGTCAAATGGGGCAGCCCTTGGAATCAGCCCCAGCATTTT
CDR3aa: CASSLVVKWGSPWNQPQHF

j_gene: TRBJ2-1
abundance: few
d_gene: -
v_gene: TRBV12-3/TRBV12-4
CDR3nt: TGTGCCAGTACCAGGTCCAATGAGCAGTTCTTC
CDR3aa: CASTRSNEQFF

j_gene: TRBJ2-7
abundance: -
d_gene: TRBD1
v_gene: TRBV27
CDR3nt: TGTCCCCCGGGACAGGGGGCATGCGAGCAGTACTTC
CDR3aa: CPPGQGACEQYF

j_gene: TRBJ1-2
abundance: many
d_gene: -
v_gene: TRBV4-1
CDR3nt: TGCGCCAGCAGCCCCGAAGATTCCTATGGCTACACCTTC
CDR3aa: CASSPEDSYGYTF

j_gene: TRBJ1-2
abundance: -
d_gene: TRBD1
v_gene: TRBV7-2
CDR3nt: TGTGCCAGCAGCTTACAAGGGGGCGGCGATGGCTACACCTTC
CDR3aa: CASSLQGGGDGYTF

j_gene: TRBJ1-1
abundance: many
d_gene: -
v_gene: TRBV5-5
CDR3nt: TGTGCCAGCAGCTCTAACCTACAGGGCCGGGGCACTGAAGCTTTCTTT
CDR3aa: CASSSNLQGRGTEAFF

j_gene: TRBJ2-1
abundance: few
d_gene: TRBD1
v_gene: TRBV12-3/TRBV12-4
CDR3nt: TGTGCCAGCAGGGGACAGGTGTTGGGGACTGAGCAGTTCTTC
CDR3aa: CASRGQVLGTEQFF

j_gene: TRBJ2-1
abundance: -
d_gene: TRBD2
v_gene: TRBV20-1
CDR3nt: TGCAGTGCTGGCGGACTAGCGGGAGGGCCTCGACCCGACGATGAGCAGTTCTTC
CDR3aa: CSAGGLAGGPRPDDEQFF

j_gene: TRBJ2-3
abundance: few
d_gene: TRBD2
v_gene: TRBV5-1
CDR3nt: TGCGCCAGCAGCACAGGTTCTAGCGGGCCACACACAGATACGCAGTATTTT
CDR3aa: CASSTGSSGPHTDTQYF

j_gene: TRBJ2-5
abundance: -
d_gene: -
v_gene: TRBV12-3/TRBV12-4
CDR3nt: TGTGCCAGCAGTTTAGTCCTTAGCGCCGGGGTTAAAGAGACCCAGTACTTC
CDR3aa: CASSLVLSAGVKETQYF

j_gene: TRBJ2-2
abundance: -
d_gene: -
v_gene: TRBV4-3
CDR3nt: TGCGCCAGCAGCCAAGATTGGGCGGCCACCGGGGAGCTGTTTTTT
CDR3aa: CASSQDWAATGELFF

j_gene: TRBJ2-5
abundance: few
d_gene: -
v_gene: TRBV7-2
CDR3nt: TGTGCCAGCAGCTTATCTCCGGAAGAGACCCAGTACTTC
CDR3aa: CASSLSPEETQYF

j_gene: TRBJ2-1
abundance: few
d_gene: -
v_gene: TRBV11-1
CDR3nt: TGTGCCAGCAGCTTAGTAGGGGAACCTGTAGCGGTTCCTTCCCGGGATGAGCAGTTCTTC
CDR3aa: CASSLVGEPVAVPSRDEQFF

j_gene: TRBJ2-7
abundance: few
d_gene: -
v_gene: TRBV6-5
CDR3nt: TGTGCCAGCAGTTACGGAAATAGCTGGTCCTACGAGCAGTACTTC
CDR3aa: CASSYGNSWSYEQYF

j_gene: TRBJ2-1
abundance: few
d_gene: TRBD2
v_gene: TRBV28
CDR3nt: TGTGCCAGCAGTTTATATTCTCCCCGGACTAGCGGGAGTGGGTCCCAGTTCTTC
CDR3aa: CASSLYSPRTSGSGSQFF

j_gene: TRBJ2-7
abundance: -
d_gene: TRBD2
v_gene: TRBV4-1
CDR3nt: TGCGCCAGCAGCCGACAGGGGACTAGCGGGAGCTCCTACGAGCAGTACTTC
CDR3aa: CASSRQGTSGSSYEQYF